These T cell receptor beta chains were read from a single sample in a study of shared clonotypes between healthy human individuals. Assay: immunoSEQ multiplex PCR; the TCRdb copy retains only in-frame clones and omits some. The sample has 2 million to 2.5 million clones; about nine tenths are singletons. The sequencing sample was made of naive CD4+ T cells from PBMCs. The receptors stem from a man aged 18 to 29 in good health. Some clones in this sample may be carry-over from other donors' samples. The CDR3 runs from the conserved cysteine through the conserved F or W. The D gene is left open where the match is weak. Rows give clone size only sometimes, using once, few, many, or a class for an expanded clone.

D	V	J	size	DNA	CDR3
TRBD1	TRBV19	TRBJ1-2	.	TGTGCCAGTAACGGCAGGGGGCGTTATGGCTACACCTTC	CASNGRGRYGYTF
.	TRBV5-1	TRBJ1-2	.	TGCGCCAGCAGCTTAATAGGGGGAGCTAACTATGGCTACACCTTC	CASSLIGGANYGYTF
.	TRBV6-4	TRBJ2-5	once	TGTGCCAGTTCCGTGGACCCACAAGAGACCCAGTACTTC	CASSVDPQETQYF
.	TRBV7-8	TRBJ2-7	.	TGTGCCAGCAGCTTAGATCGGGGTCCCTACGAGCAGTACTTC	CASSLDRGPYEQYF
TRBD2	TRBV7-3	TRBJ2-7	once	TGTGCCAGCAGCTTACTTGGCGGGAGCTCCTACGAGCAGTACTTC	CASSLLGGSSYEQYF
TRBD1	TRBV5-1	TRBJ2-5	.	TGCGCCAGCAGAAATCTCGAACAGGGGGGCCAAGAGACCCAGTACTTC	CASRNLEQGGQETQYF
TRBD1	TRBV6-5	TRBJ1-2	.	TGTGCCAGCAGTTACTTCAGGGGGGACTATGGCTACACCTTC	CASSYFRGDYGYTF
.	TRBV5-4	TRBJ2-2	.	TGTGCCAGCAGCTTTACTACAGGGCCCGCGAACACCGGGGAGCTGTTTTTT	CASSFTTGPANTGELFF
.	TRBV30	TRBJ1-2	.	TGTGCCTGGAGCTGGGTGGTCTCTAACTATGGCTACACCTTC	CAWSWVVSNYGYTF
TRBD1	TRBV5-1	TRBJ2-5	once	TGCGCCAGCAGCGCCGGACAGGGGCAGCTTAAGTACTTC	CASSAGQGQLKYF
.	TRBV27	TRBJ1-2	.	TGTGCCAGCAGTTTACAGGGCTCGGGGGGTATTGGCTACACCTTC	CASSLQGSGGIGYTF
TRBD2	TRBV2	TRBJ2-1	.	TGTGCCAGCGGTCTATGGGGGGGTTACAATGAGCAGTTCTTC	CASGLWGGYNEQFF
.	TRBV4-1	TRBJ2-2	.	TGCGCCAGCAGACTTAGGGCCCAGGGACTTAACACCGGGGAGCTGTTTTTT	CASRLRAQGLNTGELFF
TRBD1	TRBV5-1	TRBJ2-7	.	TGCGCCAGCAGCTTGGGACAGGGGATATACGAGCAGTACTTC	CASSLGQGIYEQYF
.	TRBV13	TRBJ1-4	.	TGTGCCAGCAGCTCCAGAGACCGGGGCGATGAAAAACTGTTTTTT	CASSSRDRGDEKLFF
.	TRBV11-3	TRBJ2-1	.	TGTGCCAGCAGCCCCGGTCTATCGTCCTACAATGAGCAGTTCTTC	CASSPGLSSYNEQFF
TRBD1	TRBV27	TRBJ2-7	.	TGTGCCAGCAGTCGACCCAGGACAGGGAGCTCCTACGAGCAGTACTTC	CASSRPRTGSSYEQYF
.	TRBV19	TRBJ1-1	.	TGTGCCAGTAGTATCCGACTGCAAAACGAAGCTTTCTTT	CASSIRLQNEAFF
.	TRBV6-1	TRBJ1-4	.	TGTGCCAGCAGTGGAACAGGAGCAACTAATGAAAAACTGTTTTTT	CASSGTGATNEKLFF
.	TRBV6-1	TRBJ2-4	.	TGTGCCAGCAGTGAAAAGGCGGTGGACATTCAGTACTTC	CASSEKAVDIQYF
.	TRBV5-6	TRBJ2-1	.	TGTGCCAGCAGCTGGGGGGACTCTTACAATGAGCAGTTCTTC	CASSWGDSYNEQFF
TRBD1	TRBV16	TRBJ2-3	.	TGTGCCAGCAGCCAAAGCCGGACAGGGGACACAGATACGCAGTATTTT	CASSQSRTGDTDTQYF